This TCR beta chain is drawn from a study of naive and memory T cell subsets. The study's findings and limits: A clonotype means one alpha or beta sequence, not an alpha/beta pair.

V shed 0 bases and J shed 0 bases, with 9 bases lying between them. In germline, CDR1 is SGDLS, CDR2 YYNGEE. The CDR3 consists of 15 residues. An equimolar mix of two oligonucleotides served as the beta constant-region primer for TRBC1 and TRBC2. Ligated cDNA was amplified by four rounds of PCR with nested alpha and beta constant-region primers and SP2. From the UMI-ligation and nested PCR reads, TCRdb called clonotypes with MiXCR, one entry per CDR3 protein. The sample holds tens of thousands of distinct CDR3 sequences; 9% are singletons and the top ten take 1.2%. This clonotype was counted only a few times. Its specificity is not known. Four subsets defined by CD45RA and CD27 were sorted after CD3, CD4, CD8 and live/dead staining.

The sequence came from a human donor in good health. Sample: naive CD8+ T cells from blood. The gene calls are TRBV9 and TRBJ1-2; D not resolved. The CDR3 is CASSVEGKANYGYTF. The CDR3, as DNA: TGTGCCAGCAGCGTAGAAGGCAAAGCTAACTATGGCTACACCTTC.